The rows below give T cell receptor beta chains drawn from one sample of a study of shared clonotypes between healthy human individuals. Sequencing was performed with immunoSEQ multiplex PCR; in TCRdb, only in-frame clones are kept and a portion is missing. The data hold 2,500,000 or so clones, with just over 90% observed a single time. Sequences were obtained from naive CD4+ T cells sorted from blood. The receptors were gathered from a man aged 18-30 years in good health. The CDR3 runs from the conserved cysteine through the conserved F or W. The D gene is left open where the match is weak. Size values are once, few and many counts, or a class for expanded clones, and some rows have none.

clone_size	d_call	v_call	j_call	cdr3_aa	cdr3_nt
-	TRBD2	TRBV19	TRBJ2-7	CASSIETSGRASSYEQYF	TGTGCCAGTAGTATAGAGACTAGCGGGAGGGCCAGCTCCTACGAGCAGTACTTC
-	TRBD1	TRBV10-3	TRBJ2-7	CATDVGDRDRNEQYF	TGTGCCACGGACGTGGGAGACAGGGATCGGAACGAGCAGTACTTC
-	-	TRBV10-3	TRBJ1-2	CAISEVPSNYGYTF	TGTGCCATCAGTGAGGTTCCCAGTAACTATGGCTACACCTTC
-	TRBD1	TRBV5-5	TRBJ2-7	CASSSDRVGYEQYF	TGTGCCAGCAGCTCGGACAGGGTAGGCTACGAGCAGTACTTC
-	TRBD1	TRBV4-3	TRBJ2-4	CASSQARDSLAKNIQYF	TGCGCCAGCAGCCAAGCCCGGGACAGCCTAGCCAAAAACATTCAGTACTTC
-	TRBD1	TRBV6-6	TRBJ1-2	CASRETGIYGYTF	TGTGCCAGCAGAGAGACAGGGATCTATGGCTACACCTTC
-	-	TRBV10-3	TRBJ1-2	CAIKGGEVRGYTF	TGTGCCATCAAGGGGGGAGAAGTAAGAGGCTACACCTTC
-	-	TRBV19	TRBJ1-1	CASIESGKNTEAFF	TGTGCCAGTATAGAGTCAGGGAAGAACACTGAAGCTTTCTTT
-	TRBD1	TRBV2	TRBJ2-7	CASSARDRGRDEQYF	TGTGCCAGCAGCGCGAGGGACAGGGGTCGGGACGAGCAGTACTTC
-	-	TRBV13	TRBJ1-1	CASSLSAGTLNTEAFF	TGTGCCAGCAGTTTATCGGCCGGGACACTGAACACTGAAGCTTTCTTT
-	-	TRBV4-1	TRBJ2-2	CASSQGLQGRTGELFF	TGCGCCAGCAGCCAAGGACTACAGGGTAGAACCGGGGAGCTGTTTTTT
-	-	TRBV9	TRBJ1-4	CASSWGKTNEKLFF	TGTGCCAGCAGCTGGGGGAAGACTAATGAAAAACTGTTTTTT
-	TRBD2	TRBV5-6	TRBJ2-1	CASSLSGSYNEQFF	TGTGCCAGCAGTCTTAGCGGGTCATACAATGAGCAGTTCTTC
-	-	TRBV18	TRBJ2-6	CASSESGLSGANVLTF	TGTGCCAGCTCAGAATCGGGGCTTTCTGGGGCCAACGTCCTGACTTTC
-	-	TRBV19	TRBJ1-1	CASSRTGIEAFF	TGTGCCAGTAGTAGGACGGGAATTGAAGCTTTCTTT
-	TRBD1	TRBV19	TRBJ2-4	CASSLSGTGKNIQYF	TGTGCCAGTAGTTTATCGGGGACAGGGAAAAACATTCAGTACTTC
-	TRBD1	TRBV28	TRBJ2-3	CASSELDRGSTDTQYF	TGTGCCAGCAGTGAACTCGACAGGGGGTCCACAGATACGCAGTATTTT
-	TRBD1	TRBV28	TRBJ1-5	CASSSRTGTQPQHF	TGTGCCAGCAGTTCTCGGACAGGGACTCAGCCCCAGCATTTT
-	-	TRBV29-1	TRBJ2-5	CSVEDPRLKETQYF	TGCAGCGTTGAAGATCCACGACTGAAAGAGACCCAGTACTTC
-	TRBD2	TRBV7-2	TRBJ2-3	CASSHGTSGSYTQYF	TGTGCCAGCAGCCACGGGACTAGCGGTTCTTATACGCAGTATTTT
-	-	TRBV19	TRBJ1-2	CASSPPGTNYGYTF	TGTGCCAGTAGTCCCCCGGGGACAAACTATGGCTACACCTTC
-	-	TRBV5-4	TRBJ2-1	CASSPGQLRGNEQFF	TGTGCCAGCAGCCCCGGACAGTTGAGGGGCAATGAGCAGTTCTTC
-	TRBD1	TRBV6-6	TRBJ2-3	CASTLGQGDTDTQYF	TGTGCCAGCACCCTGGGACAGGGAGACACAGATACGCAGTATTTT
-	-	TRBV7-2	TRBJ2-7	CASSLARDPSYEQYF	TGTGCCAGCAGCTTAGCACGGGATCCCTCCTACGAGCAGTACTTC
-	-	TRBV19	TRBJ1-2	CASSIDATRHYGYTF	TGTGCCAGTAGTATAGATGCGACCAGACACTATGGCTACACCTTC
-	-	TRBV16	TRBJ2-7	CASSQSPGREQYF	TGTGCCAGCAGCCAATCCCCAGGGCGCGAGCAGTACTTC
-	TRBD2	TRBV25-1	TRBJ2-1	CASSEQSGSSYNEQFF	TGTGCCAGCAGTGAACAGAGCGGGAGTTCCTACAATGAGCAGTTCTTC
-	-	TRBV25-1	TRBJ2-1	CASSVRESANEQFF	TGTGCCAGCAGTGTACGGGAGTCAGCGAATGAGCAGTTCTTC
-	-	TRBV4-3	TRBJ2-6	CASTKTGANVLTF	TGCGCCAGCACCAAAACGGGGGCCAACGTCCTGACTTTC
few	-	TRBV11-2	TRBJ1-5	CASSLTGSQPQHF	TGTGCCAGCAGCTTAACAGGGTCTCAGCCCCAGCATTTT
-	-	TRBV2	TRBJ2-2	CATTDGNTGELFF	TGTGCCACCACGGACGGGAACACCGGGGAGCTGTTTTTT